What follows is one T cell receptor (beta chain) and its context. CDR3 length equals 14 residues. Between the trimmed V and J ends, which lost 2 bases and 5 bases, there was a span of 10 bases. Germline V lookup: CDR1 SGDLS, CDR2 YYNGEE. The study counted Cohort 3 donors as recovered given two negative PCRs, clearance, or symptom resolution. This sample is drawn from a study of blood T cell repertoires in COVID-19. The assay was immunoSEQ multiplex PCR, and TCRdb's table has in-frame clones only and misses some. The data show over 250,000 clones, approximately 86% seen once. V usage is TRBV9 and J usage is TRBJ1-4; the D gene is possibly TRBD1 (5 bases). Material: PBMCs or T cells enriched from blood (not recorded which). This sequence was found in a young woman who had recovered from COVID-19. The CDR3 loop reads CASSVAGMNEKLFF. In nucleotides, the CDR3 is TGTGCCAGCAGCGTGGCAGGGATGAATGAAAAACTGTTTTTT.